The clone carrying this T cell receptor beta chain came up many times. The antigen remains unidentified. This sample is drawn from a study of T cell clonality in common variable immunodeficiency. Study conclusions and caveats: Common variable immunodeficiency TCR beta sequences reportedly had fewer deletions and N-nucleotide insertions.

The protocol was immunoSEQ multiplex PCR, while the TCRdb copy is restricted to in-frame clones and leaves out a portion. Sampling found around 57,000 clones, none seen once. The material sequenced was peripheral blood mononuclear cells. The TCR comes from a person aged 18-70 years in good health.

CDR3 DNA, as far as it was read: TGTGCCAGCTCACCACCCCGGGGGGTGGAGAACGCAGATACG. Its protein product is CASSPPRGVENADT. The whole CDR3 is CASSPPRGVENADTQYF. V and J are TRBV18 and TRBJ2-3; 7 positions agree with TRBD2. The read ends 3 residues before the CDR3 terminus; that terminus is restored from the germline J gene. The CDR3 is 17 residues long. Trimming at V came to 0 bases and at J to 4 bases, leaving 10 bases not matched to a gene. CDR1 is KGHSH, CDR2 LQKENI, per germline.